This paragraph covers one TCR beta chain sequence. As yet, its antigen is unknown. Profiled with immunoSEQ multiplex PCR; TCRdb holds only in-frame clones, not every one. In the table there are a few hundred thousand clones, 85% to 95% of which are singletons. The source of the sample is a study of T cell responses to AZD1222 COVID-19 vaccine. CDR3 length: 14 residues. CDR1 SGHNT and CDR2 YENEEA come from the germline V gene. V shed 2 bases and J shed 2 bases, with 10 bases lying between them. Whole-study results and caveats: Recipients of AZD1222 seropositive at baseline numbered only 5 or 6. Regions 160-218 and 743-854 dominated among vaccine-associated CD4 TCRs spanning spike. Close to half of all spike-specific TCRs reportedly target regions of the variants that are unmutated. Clonal diversity was possibly underestimated, and white British individuals and females predominated among donors.

V gene TRBV11-3 combines with J gene TRBJ2-7; D perhaps matches TRBD1 (6 bases). The sequences come from peripheral blood, collected on day 0 of AZD1222 vaccination. The clonotype was recovered from an adult in good health. The DNA for the CDR3 is TGTGCCAGCAGCTTAAGTGGGGGCACCTACGAGCAGTACTTC. This translates into CASSLSGGTYEQYF.